This is a list of T cell receptor beta chains from one sample in a study of T cell repertoires in cytomegalovirus infection. TCRdb re-called the reads with MiXCR, one entry per CDR3 protein. The sample has fewer than 700,000 distinct CDR3 sequences; roughly 26% are singletons. The sequenced sample was CD8+ T cells from PBMCs. Receptor source: a human donor in good health (CMV status not recorded). Some clones in this sample may be carry-over from other donors' samples. CDR3s include the opening cysteine and the closing phenylalanine or tryptophan. Fields, in order: V gene, D gene, clone size, J gene, CDR3 DNA, CDR3 protein. A D gene is named only where the DNA matches it firmly. Clone size is shown for a subset of rows, as once, few, many or a class of expanded clone.

TRBV7-3,-,many,TRBJ2-5,-,CASSRAGPEGTQYF
TRBV20-1,-,-,TRBJ2-7,TGCAGTGCCCGCGGACAGTACCACGTCTCCTACGAGCAGTACTTC,CSARGQYHVSYEQYF
TRBV2,-,once,TRBJ2-1,TGTGCCAGCAGTGAAGGGAACCCCTTGGATGAGCAGTTCTTC,CASSEGNPLDEQFF
TRBV7-9,-,-,TRBJ2-5,TGTGCCAGCAGCTTGGTGGCCTCAGGAAACCAAGAGACCCAGTACTTC,CASSLVASGNQETQYF
TRBV29-1,-,few,TRBJ1-2,TGCAGCGTCCCTGATATCGGCTACACCTTC,CSVPDIGYTF
TRBV9,-,-,TRBJ1-1,TGTGCCAGCGGTGGACCACCTGAAGCTTTCTTT,CASGGPPEAFF
TRBV10-3,-,-,TRBJ1-1,TGTGCCATCATAGGGGACTTAGGAGCTTTCTTT,CAIIGDLGAFF
TRBV6-2/TRBV6-3,-,-,TRBJ2-2,TGTGCCACCACACTCTTTATAAGGGGGGAGCTGTTTTTT,CATTLFIRGELFF
TRBV28,-,-,TRBJ2-1,TGTGCCAGCAGTTTCCTGGCGACACCTAAGGAGCAGTTCTTC,CASSFLATPKEQFF
TRBV11-1,TRBD1,few,TRBJ2-2,TGTGCCAGCAGCTTATATGGGACAGGGGCCGGGGAGCTGTTTTTT,CASSLYGTGAGELFF
TRBV14,-,-,TRBJ1-2,TGTGCCAGCAGCCATCGGCAGGGTGGACGGGGCTACACCTTC,CASSHRQGGRGYTF
TRBV7-9,-,once,TRBJ2-7,TGTGCCAGCAGCGGAGGGGGGGCTACGGGTGAGCAGTACTTC,CASSGGGATGEQYF
TRBV29-1,-,-,TRBJ2-3,TGCAGCGTTTCGGCACTTAGCACAGATACGCAGTATTTT,CSVSALSTDTQYF
TRBV19,-,few,TRBJ1-2,TGTGCCAGTAGTATAGTAGGCGGTAAGGACTATGGCTACACCTTC,CASSIVGGKDYGYTF
TRBV20-1,-,few,TRBJ1-2,TGCAGTGCTAGATCTCCTGGGATCGGTGGCTACACCTTC,CSARSPGIGGYTF
TRBV20-1,TRBD2,-,TRBJ2-1,TGCAGTGCTAAGTCGCGGGGGGGGTTTATCCATGAGCAGTTCTTC,CSAKSRGGFIHEQFF
TRBV6-2/TRBV6-3,-,-,TRBJ2-5,TGTGCCAGCAGTACCCTCCGGGACTTCCAAGAGACCCAGTACTTC,CASSTLRDFQETQYF
TRBV11-3,-,few,TRBJ2-1,TGTGCCAGCAGCTTAGCGATGGGGCCAAATGAGCAGTTCTTC,CASSLAMGPNEQFF
TRBV29-1,-,once,TRBJ2-3,TGCAGCGTTGAAGGGAAGCGGACAGATACGCAGTATTTT,CSVEGKRTDTQYF
TRBV7-2,TRBD1,many,TRBJ2-1,TGTGCCAGCAGCTTAATGGGTAAAACAGGGGGCCAGGAGCAGTTCTTC,CASSLMGKTGGQEQFF
TRBV10-3,-,-,TRBJ2-2,TGTGCCATCAGCGGATCCACCGGGGAGCTGTTTTTT,CAISGSTGELFF
TRBV6-6,TRBD1,-,TRBJ2-7,TGTGCCAGCAGTTATGGACAGGGGTTCGAGCAGTACTTC,CASSYGQGFEQYF
TRBV20-1,-,few,TRBJ1-2,TGCAGTGCTTCATCTTATGGCTACACCTTC,CSASSYGYTF
TRBV20-1,TRBD2,many,TRBJ2-1,TGCAGTGCTCTCCGACTAGCAGCCCCCTACAATGAGCAGTTCTTC,CSALRLAAPYNEQFF
TRBV9,TRBD2,few,TRBJ2-1,TGTGCCAGCAGCTCCTCCGGGACTAGCTTAACCAATGAGCAGTTCTTC,CASSSSGTSLTNEQFF
TRBV2,TRBD1,few,TRBJ2-1,TGTGCCAGCAGAAAACAGGGGCACTCCTACAATGAGCAGTTCTTC,CASRKQGHSYNEQFF
TRBV7-9,-,-,TRBJ2-3,TGTGCCAGCAGCCACCCACCAGGGAGAACAGATACGCAGTATTTT,CASSHPPGRTDTQYF
TRBV5-1,TRBD2,few,TRBJ2-1,TGCGCCAGCAGAACCGGGACTAGCGGGGCCGATGAGCAGTTCTTC,CASRTGTSGADEQFF
TRBV11-3,-,-,TRBJ2-1,TGTGCCAGCAGCTTAGCGATAGGAAATGAGCAGTTCTTC,CASSLAIGNEQFF
TRBV25-1,-,many,TRBJ2-5,TGTGCCAGCAGTGACCCATTAGGGCGGGGCCTCCAAGAGACCCAGTACTTC,CASSDPLGRGLQETQYF
TRBV4-1,-,few,TRBJ2-1,TGCGCCAGCAGCCACGCAAATGAGCAGTTCTTC,CASSHANEQFF
TRBV4-1,TRBD2,-,TRBJ2-1,TGCGCCAGCAGCCAAGTAGCTAGCGGGGGGGCATGGAATGAGCAGTTCTTC,CASSQVASGGAWNEQFF
TRBV14,-,few,TRBJ1-1,TGTGCCAGCAGCCAAGTGTTAGGGGTTGAAGCTTTCTTT,CASSQVLGVEAFF
TRBV15,TRBD1,once,TRBJ1-2,TGTGCCACCCGAGGACAGGGAATGGATGGCTACACCTTC,CATRGQGMDGYTF
TRBV7-6,-,many,TRBJ1-1,TGTGCCAGTGCGACTGGGGCTGAAGCTTTCTTT,CASATGAEAFF
TRBV12-3/TRBV12-4,TRBD2,-,TRBJ2-3,TGTGCCAGCAGTTTGGGTCCCGGGGGGGGAGATACGCAGTATTTT,CASSLGPGGGDTQYF
TRBV6-5,-,many,TRBJ1-2,TGTGCCAACGAAATAGGAGTCGATGGCTACACCTTC,CANEIGVDGYTF
TRBV28,TRBD1,few,TRBJ1-4,TGTGCCAGCAGTTCGGGACAGACTAATGAAAAACTGTTTTTT,CASSSGQTNEKLFF
TRBV7-2,TRBD2,many,TRBJ2-5,TGTGCCAGCAGCTTCCATCTGGAGGGGACTAGGAAGGAGACCCAGTACTTC,CASSFHLEGTRKETQYF
TRBV4-1,-,-,TRBJ2-2,TGTGCCAGCAGCCGGGCCCTTATGGGGGAGCTGTTTTTT,CASSRALMGELFF
TRBV7-2,-,many,TRBJ1-5,TGTGCCAGCAGCCAAACTACAGGACCTTATAGCAATCAGCCCCAGCATTTT,CASSQTTGPYSNQPQHF
TRBV13,TRBD1,few,TRBJ1-6,TGTGCCAGCAGCCCCCTCGGGACAGGGGGCCGTAATTCACCCCTCCACTTT,CASSPLGTGGRNSPLHF
TRBV5-6,-,few,TRBJ2-5,TGTGCCAGCAGCTTGGAGGGGGGGACAAAACAAGAGACCCAGTACTTC,CASSLEGGTKQETQYF
TRBV5-1,-,many,TRBJ1-5,TGTGCCAGCAGCTTGGGCGTCAGCAATCAGCCCCAGCATTTT,CASSLGVSNQPQHF
TRBV6-1,-,many,TRBJ2-2,TGTGCCAGCAGTGTAACCCTTGACTACACCGGGGAGCTGTTTTTT,CASSVTLDYTGELFF
TRBV4-2,-,few,TRBJ2-5,TGTGCCAGCAGCCAAGATCAGGGGACCCAGTACTTC,CASSQDQGTQYF
TRBV7-3,-,-,TRBJ1-1,TGTGCCAGCAGCTTAACGGAAGGGTCAATGAACACTGAAGCTTTCTTT,CASSLTEGSMNTEAFF
TRBV10-3,TRBD1,-,TRBJ1-5,TGTGCCGCCAGGCCAGGGGGCAGCAATCAGCCCCAGCATTTT,CAARPGGSNQPQHF
TRBV6-2/TRBV6-3,-,-,TRBJ2-2,TGTGCCAGCAGTTACTCCCCGTTCGGGGGAACCCACACCGGGGAGCTGTTTTTT,CASSYSPFGGTHTGELFF
TRBV6-6,-,few,TRBJ2-3,TGTGCCAGCAGGGTGGGAGATACGCAGTATTTT,CASRVGDTQYF
TRBV28,-,-,TRBJ2-3,TGTGCCAGCAGTTTGAGTAGCGGCACAGATACGCGGTATTTT,CASSLSSGTDTRYF
TRBV12-3/TRBV12-4,-,-,TRBJ1-1,TGTGCCAGCAGTTCCGGGACACCCCAAGCTTTCTTT,CASSSGTPQAFF
TRBV7-6,-,many,TRBJ2-1,TGTGCCAGCAGCTTAGGGGACACGGGTACGGAGCAGTTCTTC,CASSLGDTGTEQFF
TRBV7-9,TRBD1,-,TRBJ2-5,TGTGCCAGCAGCCACCCGGGACAGGGGATCGAGACCCAGTACTTC,CASSHPGQGIETQYF
TRBV7-8,-,many,TRBJ2-1,TGTGCCAGCACCTCTCCTGTGGGTGAGCAGTTCTTC,CASTSPVGEQFF
TRBV20-1,-,-,TRBJ2-2,TGCAGTGCCGGGGACGGAGCGAACACCGGGGAGCTGTTTTTT,CSAGDGANTGELFF
TRBV10-1,-,few,TRBJ1-1,TGCGCCAGCAGTGATCCCTTGAACACTGAAGCTTTCTTT,CASSDPLNTEAFF
TRBV7-9,TRBD2,few,TRBJ2-1,TGTGCCAGCAGCTTCCGGGAGGGCGGCAATGAGCAGTTCTTC,CASSFREGGNEQFF
TRBV12-3/TRBV12-4,-,-,TRBJ2-5,TGTGCCAGCAGCCCCACATCCAAAAGGGAGACCCAGTACTTC,CASSPTSKRETQYF